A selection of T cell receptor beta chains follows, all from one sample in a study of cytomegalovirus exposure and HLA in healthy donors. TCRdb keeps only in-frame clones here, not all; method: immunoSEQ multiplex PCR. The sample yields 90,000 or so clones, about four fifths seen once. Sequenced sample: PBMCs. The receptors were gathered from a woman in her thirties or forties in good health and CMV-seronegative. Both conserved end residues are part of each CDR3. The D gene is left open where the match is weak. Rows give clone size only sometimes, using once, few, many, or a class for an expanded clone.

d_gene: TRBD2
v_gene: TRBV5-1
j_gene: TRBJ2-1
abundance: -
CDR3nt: TGCGCCAGCAGCACGCTAGCGGGGCGGGCGGGCAATGAGCAGTTCTTC
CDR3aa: CASSTLAGRAGNEQFF

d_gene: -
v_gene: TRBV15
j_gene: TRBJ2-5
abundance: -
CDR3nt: TGTGCCACCAGCAGAGAGGACTCACTTATGGAGACCCAGTACTTC
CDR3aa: CATSREDSLMETQYF

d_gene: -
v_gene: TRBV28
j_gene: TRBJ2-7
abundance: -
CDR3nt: TGTGCCAGCAGTCCACGCCCCGACAGCTACGAGCAGTACTTC
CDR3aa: CASSPRPDSYEQYF

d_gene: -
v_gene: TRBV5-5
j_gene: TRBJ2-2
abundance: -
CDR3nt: TGTGCCAGCAGCTTGGGGCAGGTCGCGAACACCGGGGAGCTGTTTTTT
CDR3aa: CASSLGQVANTGELFF

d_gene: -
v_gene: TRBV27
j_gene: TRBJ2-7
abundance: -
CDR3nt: TGTGCCAGCAGCCTTGGAGGGTACGAGCAGTACTTC
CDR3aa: CASSLGGYEQYF

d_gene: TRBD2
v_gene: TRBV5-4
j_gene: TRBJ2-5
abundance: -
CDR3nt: TGTGCCAGCAGCTTGGCCGGGCTAGCGGATGCCGGAGAGACCCAGTACTTC
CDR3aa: CASSLAGLADAGETQYF

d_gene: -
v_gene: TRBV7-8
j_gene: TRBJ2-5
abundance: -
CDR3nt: TGTGCCAGCAGCTTAGAGCCCCCCCGGGGGGCAGAGACCCAGTACTTC
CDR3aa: CASSLEPPRGAETQYF

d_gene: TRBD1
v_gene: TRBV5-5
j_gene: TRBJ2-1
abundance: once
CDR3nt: TGTGCCACAGGGACAGGGGACTACAATGAGCAGTTCTTC
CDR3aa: CATGTGDYNEQFF

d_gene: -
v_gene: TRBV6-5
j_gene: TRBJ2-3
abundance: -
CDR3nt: TGTGCCAGCAGATATACAGTTTCAGATACGCAGTATTTT
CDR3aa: CASRYTVSDTQYF

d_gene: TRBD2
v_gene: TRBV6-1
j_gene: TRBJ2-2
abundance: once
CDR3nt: TGTGCCAGCAGTGAAGACGGGGGGGCCTCAAACACCGGGGAGCTGTTTTTT
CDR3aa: CASSEDGGASNTGELFF

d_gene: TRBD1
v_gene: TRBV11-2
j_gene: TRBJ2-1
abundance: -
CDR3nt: TGTGCCAGCAGCTTAGTGGTACAGGGGGCCAACGAGCAGTTCTTC
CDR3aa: CASSLVVQGANEQFF

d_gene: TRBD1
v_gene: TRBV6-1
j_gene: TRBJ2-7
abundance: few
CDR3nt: TGTGCCAGCAGCGGACAGGGTCAAATCTACGAGCAGTACTTC
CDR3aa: CASSGQGQIYEQYF

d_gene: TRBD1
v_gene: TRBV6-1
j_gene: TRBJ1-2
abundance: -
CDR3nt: TGTGCCAGCACCCGACCAGACAGGGGAAGCGGCTACACCTTC
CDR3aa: CASTRPDRGSGYTF

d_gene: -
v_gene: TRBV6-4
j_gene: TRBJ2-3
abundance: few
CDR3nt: TGTGCCAGCAGTGAAAACAGGGACCCAGATACGCAGTATTTT
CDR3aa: CASSENRDPDTQYF

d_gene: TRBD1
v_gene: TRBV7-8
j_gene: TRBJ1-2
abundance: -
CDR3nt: TGTGCCAGCAGCTCCGACAGGGGGCAGAACTATGGCTACACCTTC
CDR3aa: CASSSDRGQNYGYTF

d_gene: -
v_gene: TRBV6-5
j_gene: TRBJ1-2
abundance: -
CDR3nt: TGTGCCAGTTTTTCTGGGGGGGGACCCCTCTATGGCTACACCTTC
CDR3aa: CASFSGGGPLYGYTF

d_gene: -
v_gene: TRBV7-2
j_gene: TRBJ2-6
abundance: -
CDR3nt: TGTGCCAGCAGCAGATCTATAGCGGCTCTTCCTGGGGCCAACGTCCTGACTTTC
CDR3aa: CASSRSIAALPGANVLTF

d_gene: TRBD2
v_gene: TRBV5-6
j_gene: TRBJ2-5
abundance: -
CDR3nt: TGTGCCAGCAGGGCCCGGACTAGCGGGGACCAAGAGACCCAGTACTTC
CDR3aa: CASRARTSGDQETQYF

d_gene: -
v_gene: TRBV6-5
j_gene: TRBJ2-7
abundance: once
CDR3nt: TGTGCCAGCCGGGGTTTGATCGGGCAGTACTTC
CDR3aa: CASRGLIGQYF

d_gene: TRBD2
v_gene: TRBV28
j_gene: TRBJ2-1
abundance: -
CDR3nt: TGTGCCAGCAGTCAGACTAGCGGGAGATACAATGAGCAGTTCTTC
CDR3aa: CASSQTSGRYNEQFF

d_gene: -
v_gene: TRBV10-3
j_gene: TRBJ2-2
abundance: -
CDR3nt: TGTGCCACCACGCGACAGGCGAGCACCGGGGAGCTGTTTTTT
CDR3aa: CATTRQASTGELFF

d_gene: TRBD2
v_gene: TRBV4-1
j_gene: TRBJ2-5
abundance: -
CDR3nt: TGCGCCAGCAGCCAGACCGGGACTAGCGGGACTGGGGGAGAGACCCAGTACTTC
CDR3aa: CASSQTGTSGTGGETQYF